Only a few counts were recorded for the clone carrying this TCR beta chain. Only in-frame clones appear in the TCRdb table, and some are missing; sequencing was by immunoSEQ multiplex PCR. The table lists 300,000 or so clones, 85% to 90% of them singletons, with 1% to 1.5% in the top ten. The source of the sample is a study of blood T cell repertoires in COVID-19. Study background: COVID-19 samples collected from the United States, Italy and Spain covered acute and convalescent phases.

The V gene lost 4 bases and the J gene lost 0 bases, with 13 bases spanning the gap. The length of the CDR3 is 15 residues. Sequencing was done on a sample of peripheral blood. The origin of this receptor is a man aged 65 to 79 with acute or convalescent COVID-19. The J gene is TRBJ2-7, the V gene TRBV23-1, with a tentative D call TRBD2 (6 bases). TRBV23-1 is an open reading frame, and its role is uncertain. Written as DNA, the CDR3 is TGCGCCAGCAGTCTATCGAAGGGACTCTCCTACGAGCAGTACTTC. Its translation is CASSLSKGLSYEQYF.